This T cell receptor beta chain comes out of a study of blood T cell repertoires in COVID-19. Method: immunoSEQ multiplex PCR; TCRdb's copy keeps in-frame clones and lacks some. The table has around 240,000 clones, 70% to 90% seen once. V lost 0 bases and J 0 bases, leaving 14 bases between the germline ends. Germline V gives CDR1 MGHRA, CDR2 YSYEKL. The CDR3 has 17 amino acids. The receptor comes from a woman aged 25 to 39 who had recovered from COVID-19. The chain couples TRBV4-1 to TRBJ1-1; D not certain. What was sequenced was peripheral blood. The DNA for the CDR3 is TGCGCCAGCAGCCAAGATATCTTGGGCAGATTGAACACTGAAGCTTTCTTT. Protein product: CASSQDILGRLNTEAFF.